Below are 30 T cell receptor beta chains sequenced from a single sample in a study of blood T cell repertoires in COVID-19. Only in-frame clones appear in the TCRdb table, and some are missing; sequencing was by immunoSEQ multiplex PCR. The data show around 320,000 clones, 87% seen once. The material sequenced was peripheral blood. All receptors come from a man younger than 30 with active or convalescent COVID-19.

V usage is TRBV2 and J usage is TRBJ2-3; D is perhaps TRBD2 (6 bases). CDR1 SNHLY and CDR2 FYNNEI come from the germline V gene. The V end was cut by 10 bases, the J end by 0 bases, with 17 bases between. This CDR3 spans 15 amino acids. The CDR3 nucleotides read TGTGCCACCTCACTCGGGACTCGAAGCACAGATACGCAGTATTTT. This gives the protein CATSLGTRSTDTQYF.

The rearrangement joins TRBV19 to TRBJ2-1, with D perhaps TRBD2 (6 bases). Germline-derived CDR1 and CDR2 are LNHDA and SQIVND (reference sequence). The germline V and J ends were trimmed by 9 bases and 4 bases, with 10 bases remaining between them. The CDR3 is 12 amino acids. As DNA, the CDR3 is TGTGCCAGCAGGGACTTATACAATGAGCAGTTCTTC. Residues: CASRDLYNEQFF.

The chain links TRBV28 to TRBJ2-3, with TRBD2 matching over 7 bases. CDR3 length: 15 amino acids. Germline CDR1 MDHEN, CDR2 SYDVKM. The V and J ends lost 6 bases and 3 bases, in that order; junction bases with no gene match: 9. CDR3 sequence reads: CASSLNGLVTDTQYF. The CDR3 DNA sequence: TGTGCCAGCAGCCTCAACGGACTAGTTACAGATACGCAGTATTTT.

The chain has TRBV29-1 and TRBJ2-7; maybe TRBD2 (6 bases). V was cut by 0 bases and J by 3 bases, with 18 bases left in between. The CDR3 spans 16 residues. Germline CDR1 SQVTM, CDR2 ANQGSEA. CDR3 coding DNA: TGCAGCGTTGAAGAACGTACCGGGAGTAACTTCTACGAGCAGTACTTC. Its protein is CSVEERTGSNFYEQYF.

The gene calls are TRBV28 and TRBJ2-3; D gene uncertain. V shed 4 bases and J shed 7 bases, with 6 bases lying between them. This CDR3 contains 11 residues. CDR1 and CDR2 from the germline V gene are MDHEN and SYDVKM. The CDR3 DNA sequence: TGTGCCAGCAGTTCGAGGCATACGCAGTATTTT. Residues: CASSSRHTQYF. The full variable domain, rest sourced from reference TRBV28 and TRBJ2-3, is DVKVTQSSRYLVKRTGEKVFLECVQDMDHENMFWYRQDPGLGLRLIYFSYDVKMKEKGDIPEGYSVSREKKERFSLILESASTNQTSMYLCASSSRHTQYFGPGTRLTVL.

DNA for the CDR3: TGTGCCAGCAGTGAAGCCGGGAAACGTGTGGAAGCTTTCTTT. Translating it yields CASSEAGKRVEAFF. The rearrangement uses TRBV25-1 and TRBJ1-1; no clear D gene. The germline V gene has CDR1 MGHDK and CDR2 SYGVNS. Trimming pared 2 bases from V and 8 bases from J, leaving 15 bases between. The length of the CDR3 is 14 residues.

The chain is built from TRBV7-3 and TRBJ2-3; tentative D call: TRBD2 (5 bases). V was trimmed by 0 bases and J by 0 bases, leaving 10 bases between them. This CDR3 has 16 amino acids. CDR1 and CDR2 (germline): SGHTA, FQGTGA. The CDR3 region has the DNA TGTGCCAGCAGCTTAACGTATAGCGCAAGCACAGATACGCAGTATTTT. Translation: CASSLTYSASTDTQYF.

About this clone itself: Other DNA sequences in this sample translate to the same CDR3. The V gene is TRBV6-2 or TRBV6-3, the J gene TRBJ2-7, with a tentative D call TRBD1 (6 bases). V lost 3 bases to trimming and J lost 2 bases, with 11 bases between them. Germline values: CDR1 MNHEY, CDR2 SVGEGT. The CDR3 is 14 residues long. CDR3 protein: CASSYHRVAYEQYF. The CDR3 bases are TGTGCCAGCAGTTATCACAGGGTTGCCTACGAGCAGTACTTC.

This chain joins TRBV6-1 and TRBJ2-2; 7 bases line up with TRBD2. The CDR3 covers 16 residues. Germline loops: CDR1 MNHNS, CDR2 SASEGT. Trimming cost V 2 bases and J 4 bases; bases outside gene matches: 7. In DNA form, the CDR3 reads TGTGCCAGCAGTGAAACGGGGGGAGATAGCACCGGGGAGCTGTTTTTT. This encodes CASSETGGDSTGELFF.

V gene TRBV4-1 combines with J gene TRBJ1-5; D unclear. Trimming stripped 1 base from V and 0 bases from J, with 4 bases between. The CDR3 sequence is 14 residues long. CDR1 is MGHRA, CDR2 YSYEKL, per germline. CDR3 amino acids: CASSQVVSNQPQHF. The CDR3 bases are TGCGCCAGCAGCCAAGTAGTTAGCAATCAGCCCCAGCATTTT.

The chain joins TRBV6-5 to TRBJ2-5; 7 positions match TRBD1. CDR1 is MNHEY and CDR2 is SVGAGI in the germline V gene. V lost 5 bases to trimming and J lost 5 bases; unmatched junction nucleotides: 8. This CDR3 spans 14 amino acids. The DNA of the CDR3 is TGTGCCAGCAGTCCCCCTAGGGGGCGCGAGACCCAGTACTTC. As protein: CASSPPRGRETQYF.

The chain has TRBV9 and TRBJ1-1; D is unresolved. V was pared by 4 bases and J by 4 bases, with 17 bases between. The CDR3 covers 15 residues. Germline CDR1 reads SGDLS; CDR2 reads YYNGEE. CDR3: CASSPRNVGGTEAFF. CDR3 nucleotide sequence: TGTGCCAGCAGCCCGAGAAATGTCGGTGGCACTGAAGCTTTCTTT. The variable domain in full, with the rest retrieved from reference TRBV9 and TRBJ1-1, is DSGVTQTPKHLITATGQRVTLRCSPRSGDLSVYWYQQSLDQGLQFLIQYYNGEERAKGNILERFSAQQFPDLHSELNLSSLELGDSALYFCASSPRNVGGTEAFFGQGTRLTVV.

The chain's CDR3 is CAISGRLAGGTDTQYF. CDR3 in DNA: TGTGCCATCAGTGGCAGACTAGCGGGGGGCACAGATACGCAGTATTTT. The chain is built from TRBV10-3 and TRBJ2-3; 12 bases agree with TRBD2. Germline V gene sequence: CDR1 ENHRY, CDR2 SYGVKD. CDR3 length: 16 residues. With 4 bases clipped from V and 1 base from J, the junction kept 3 bases outside the gene matches.

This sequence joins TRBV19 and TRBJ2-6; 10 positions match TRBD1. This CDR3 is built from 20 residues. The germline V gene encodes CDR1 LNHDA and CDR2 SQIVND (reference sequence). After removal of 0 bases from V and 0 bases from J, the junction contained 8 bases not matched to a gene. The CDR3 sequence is CASSIDLWTGGGSGANVLTF. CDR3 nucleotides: TGTGCCAGTAGTATAGATCTATGGACAGGGGGTGGCTCTGGGGCCAACGTCCTGACTTTC.

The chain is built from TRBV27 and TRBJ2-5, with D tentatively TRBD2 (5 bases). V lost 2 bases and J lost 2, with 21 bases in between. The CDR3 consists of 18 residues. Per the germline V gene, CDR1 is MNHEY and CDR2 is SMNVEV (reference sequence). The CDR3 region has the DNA TGTGCCAGCAGTTTAACTACTAATCGGGGTTGGGCGCAAGAGACCCAGTACTTC. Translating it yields CASSLTTNRGWAQETQYF.

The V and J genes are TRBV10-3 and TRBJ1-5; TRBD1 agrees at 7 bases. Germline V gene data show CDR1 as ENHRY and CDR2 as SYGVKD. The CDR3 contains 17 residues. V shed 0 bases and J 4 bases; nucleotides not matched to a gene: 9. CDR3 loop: CAISESGAGGRNQPQHF. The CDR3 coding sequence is TGTGCCATCAGTGAGTCGGGGGCAGGGGGTCGTAATCAGCCCCAGCATTTT.

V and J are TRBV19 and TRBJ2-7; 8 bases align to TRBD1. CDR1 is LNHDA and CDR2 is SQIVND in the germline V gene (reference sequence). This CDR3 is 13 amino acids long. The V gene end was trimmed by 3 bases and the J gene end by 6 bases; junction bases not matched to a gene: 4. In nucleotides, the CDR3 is TGTGCCAGTAGTATTGACAGGGGAGGCGAGCAGTACTTC. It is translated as CASSIDRGGEQYF.

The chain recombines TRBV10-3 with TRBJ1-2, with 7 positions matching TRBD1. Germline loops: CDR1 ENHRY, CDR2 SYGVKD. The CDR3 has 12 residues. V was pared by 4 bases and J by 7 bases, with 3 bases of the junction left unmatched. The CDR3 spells CAISARDSGYTF. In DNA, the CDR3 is TGTGCCATCAGTGCCCGGGACAGTGGCTACACCTTC.

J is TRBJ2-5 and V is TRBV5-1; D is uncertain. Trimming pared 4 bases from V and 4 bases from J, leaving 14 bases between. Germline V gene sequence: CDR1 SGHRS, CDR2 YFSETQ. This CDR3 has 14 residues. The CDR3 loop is CASSMAPTGETQYF. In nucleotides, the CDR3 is TGCGCCAGCAGCATGGCCCCGACGGGAGAGACCCAGTACTTC.

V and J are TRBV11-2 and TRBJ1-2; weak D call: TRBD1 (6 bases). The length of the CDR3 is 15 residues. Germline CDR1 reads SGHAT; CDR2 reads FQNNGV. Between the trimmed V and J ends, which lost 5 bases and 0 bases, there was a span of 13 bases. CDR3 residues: CASSSWTATNYGYTF. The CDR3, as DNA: TGTGCCAGCAGCAGTTGGACAGCAACTAACTATGGCTACACCTTC.

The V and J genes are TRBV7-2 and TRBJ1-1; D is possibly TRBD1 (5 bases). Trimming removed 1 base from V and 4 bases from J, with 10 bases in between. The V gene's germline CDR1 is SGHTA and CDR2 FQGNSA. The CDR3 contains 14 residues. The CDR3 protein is CASSLGQGSTEAFF. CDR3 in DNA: TGTGCCAGCAGCTTAGGGCAGGGTAGCACTGAAGCTTTCTTT. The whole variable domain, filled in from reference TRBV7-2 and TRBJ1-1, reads GAGVSQSPSNKVTEKGKDVELRCDPISGHTALYWYRQSLGQGLEFLIYFQGNSAPDKSGLPSDRFSAERTGGSVSTLTIQRTQQEDSAVYLCASSLGQGSTEAFFGQGTRLTVV.

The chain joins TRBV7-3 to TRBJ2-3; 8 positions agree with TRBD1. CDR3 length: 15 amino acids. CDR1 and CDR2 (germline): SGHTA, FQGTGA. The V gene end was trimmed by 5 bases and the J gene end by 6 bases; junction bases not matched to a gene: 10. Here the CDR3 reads CASSATGGLFDTQYF. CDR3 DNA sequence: TGTGCCAGCAGCGCCACAGGGGGATTGTTTGATACGCAGTATTTT.

The CDR3 spells CASSSLRGRGYTF. The CDR3 nucleotides read TGTGCCAGCAGTTCCCTCCGGGGGAGAGGCTACACCTTC. The chain employs TRBV27 and TRBJ1-2; a possible D gene is TRBD1 (5 bases). CDR1 MNHEY and CDR2 SMNVEV come from the germline V gene (reference sequence). V was pared by 4 bases and J by 8 bases, with 14 bases between. CDR3 length: 13 amino acids.

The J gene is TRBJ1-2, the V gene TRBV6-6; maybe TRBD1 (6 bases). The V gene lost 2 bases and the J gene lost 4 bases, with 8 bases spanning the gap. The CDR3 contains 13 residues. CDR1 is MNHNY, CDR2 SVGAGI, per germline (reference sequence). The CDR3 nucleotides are TGTGCCAGCAGTTACACGGACAGCTATGGCTACACCTTC. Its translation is CASSYTDSYGYTF.

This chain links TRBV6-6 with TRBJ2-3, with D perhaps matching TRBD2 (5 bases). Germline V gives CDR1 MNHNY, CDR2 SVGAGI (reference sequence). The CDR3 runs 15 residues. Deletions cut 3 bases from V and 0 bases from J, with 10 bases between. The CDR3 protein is CASSYSPSSTDTQYF. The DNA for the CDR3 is TGTGCCAGCAGTTATAGTCCTAGCAGCACAGATACGCAGTATTTT.

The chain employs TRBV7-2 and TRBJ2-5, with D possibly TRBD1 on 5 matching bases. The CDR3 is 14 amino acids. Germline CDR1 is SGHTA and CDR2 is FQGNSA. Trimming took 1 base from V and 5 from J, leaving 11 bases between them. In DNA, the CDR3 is TGTGCCAGCAGCTTAGATCAGGGTTGGGAGACCCAGTACTTC. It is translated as CASSLDQGWETQYF.

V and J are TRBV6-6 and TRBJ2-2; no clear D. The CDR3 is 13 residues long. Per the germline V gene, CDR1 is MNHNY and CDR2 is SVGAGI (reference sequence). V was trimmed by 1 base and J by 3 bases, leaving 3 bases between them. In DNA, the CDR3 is TGTGCCAGCAGTTACTACTACACCGGGGAGCTGTTTTTT. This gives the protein CASSYYYTGELFF.

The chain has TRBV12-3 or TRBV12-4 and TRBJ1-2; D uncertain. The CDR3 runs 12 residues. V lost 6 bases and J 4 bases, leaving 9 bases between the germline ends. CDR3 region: CASSQISYGYTF. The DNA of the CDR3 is TGTGCCAGCAGCCAGATCAGCTATGGCTACACCTTC.

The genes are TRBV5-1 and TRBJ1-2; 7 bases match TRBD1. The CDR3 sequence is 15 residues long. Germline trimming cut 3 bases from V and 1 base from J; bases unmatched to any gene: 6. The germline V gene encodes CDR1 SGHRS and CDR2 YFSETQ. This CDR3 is CASSWGTDYNYGYTF. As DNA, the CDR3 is TGCGCCAGCAGCTGGGGGACAGATTATAACTATGGCTACACCTTC.

In nucleotides, the CDR3 is TGTGCCAGCAGCTTGGGAACAGGGACCTCTGGAAACACCATATATTTT. As protein: CASSLGTGTSGNTIYF. V is TRBV7-6 and J is TRBJ1-3; maybe TRBD1 (6 bases). This CDR3 is 16 amino acids long. Germline values: CDR1 SGHVS, CDR2 FNYEAQ. Deletions cut 3 bases from V and 0 bases from J, with 12 bases between.